The 6 T cell receptor beta chains below were found in one sample sequenced in a study of cytomegalovirus exposure and HLA in healthy donors. The PCR ran on 60 Vbeta and 13 Jbeta primers. The assay was immunoSEQ multiplex PCR, and TCRdb's table has in-frame clones only and misses some. The data hold 140,000 to 150,000 clones, with 78% observed a single time. Sequencing was done on a sample of PBMCs. The receptors shown here come from a man aged 35-49 years in good health and CMV-seropositive.

This clone was recorded a few times. The rearrangement joins TRBV14 to TRBJ1-2, with 8 bases lining up with TRBD1. This CDR3 is built from 13 residues. Trimming cost V 4 bases and J 8 bases; bases outside gene matches: 6. CDR1 is SGHDN and CDR2 is FVKESK in the germline V gene. The CDR3: CASSRQGAKGYTF. CDR3 coding DNA: TGTGCCAGCAGCCGGCAGGGGGCAAAGGGCTACACCTTC.

The rearrangement joins TRBV29-1 to TRBJ2-5; D remains unclear. Trimming cost V 4 bases and J 2 bases, with 11 bases left between them. The CDR3 consists of 13 residues. CDR1 is SQVTM, CDR2 ANQGSEA, per germline. CDR3 nucleotide sequence: TGCAGCGTTGGTGGAGAGGAACAAGAGACCCAGTACTTC. It specifies CSVGGEEQETQYF.

The J gene is TRBJ2-1, the V gene TRBV30; possibly TRBD2 for D (5 bases). Per germline, CDR1 GTSNPN and CDR2 SVGIG (reference sequence). V gave up 7 bases and J gave up 2 bases, with 12 bases separating them. The CDR3 covers 13 residues. Here the CDR3 DNA reads TGTGCCTTTCGACGGGGAACCTACAATGAGCAGTTCTTC. It encodes CAFRRGTYNEQFF.

The chain joins TRBV4-2 to TRBJ1-2; D is unresolved. The ends were cut back, 1 base at V and 8 bases at J, with 14 bases in the middle. The CDR3 extends over 14 amino acids. Per germline, CDR1 LGHNA and CDR2 YNFKEQ. Here the CDR3 reads CASSQGTREGGYTF. The DNA for the CDR3 is TGTGCCAGCAGCCAAGGCACGAGGGAAGGCGGCTACACCTTC.

The chain couples TRBV7-3 to TRBJ2-3; 12 bases match TRBD2. Germline V gene data show CDR1 as SGHTA and CDR2 as FQGTGA. Trimming removed 2 bases from V and 5 bases from J; junction bases left unmatched: 2. The CDR3 contains 15 residues. The CDR3: CASSLASGRGDTQYF. The CDR3 nucleotides are TGTGCCAGCAGCTTAGCTAGCGGGAGGGGAGATACGCAGTATTTT. Full variable domain (missing parts from reference TRBV7-3 and TRBJ2-3): GAGVSQTPSNKVTEKGKYVELRCDPISGHTALYWYRQSLGQGPEFLIYFQGTGAADDSGLPNDRFFAVRPEGSVSTLKIQRTERGDSAVYLCASSLASGRGDTQYFGPGTRLTVL.

The V call is TRBV5-1, the J call TRBJ2-3, with TRBD2 matching over 12 bases. V shed 3 bases, J shed 3 bases, and the junction held 11 bases outside the gene matches. Germline lookup yields CDR1 SGHRS and CDR2 YFSETQ. The CDR3 runs 18 residues. The CDR3 nucleotides read TGCGCCAGCAGCTCCGGGGGGCTAGCGGGAGGGGAGACAGATACGCAGTATTTT. Translation gives CASSSGGLAGGETDTQYF.